Listed here is a single T cell receptor (beta chain). The source of the sample is a study of blood T cell repertoires in COVID-19. Enrollment of patients from Seattle took place during active infection, with longitudinal follow-up. The ends lost 5 bases at V and 2 bases at J; junction bases unmatched: 6. The CDR3 contains 15 residues. The germline V gene encodes CDR1 SGHAT and CDR2 FQNNGV. Original processing notes: The authors estimated nucleated cell counts from reference gene primer amplification. The data were produced by immunoSEQ multiplex PCR, yet TCRdb's version contains in-frame clones alone and is incomplete. That table furnishes V, J and clone size, whereas the DNA furnished D and trimming. The sample consists of 250,000 to 350,000 clones, around 85% of them appearing once.

Sequencing was carried out using peripheral blood. This clonotype was sampled from a human donor with COVID-19, enrolled during active disease. The donor label of this sample is uncertain. The V and J genes are TRBV11-2 and TRBJ2-3; 8 nucleotides agree with TRBD1. CDR3 nucleotide sequence: TGTGCCAGCAGCGTTCAGGGACAGGACACAGATACGCAGTATTTT. Its translation: CASSVQGQDTDTQYF.